The clone carrying this T cell receptor beta chain was observed a single time. This sample is part of a study of blood T cell repertoires in COVID-19. Overall study: Acute-phase and convalescent COVID-19 samples originated in the United States, Italy and Spain.

Germline values: CDR1 KGHDR, CDR2 SFDVKD. This CDR3 is built from 18 residues. The V gene end was trimmed by 3 bases and the J gene end by 6 bases; junction bases not matched to a gene: 7. TCRdb's copy holds only in-frame clones and misses some; the assay was immunoSEQ multiplex PCR. Among hundreds of thousands of clones listed, nearly 90% were seen once. V is TRBV24-1 and J is TRBJ2-2, with 15 bases fitting TRBD2. The sequence came from a man between 18 and 35 years old with active or convalescent COVID-19. The sequencing input was peripheral blood. The chain's CDR3 is CATSDPGLAGGHPGELFF. The CDR3 nucleotides read TGTGCCACCAGTGATCCCGGACTAGCGGGGGGGCATCCCGGGGAGCTGTTTTTT.